Presented here are 2 T cell receptor beta chains from one specimen sequenced in a study of cytomegalovirus exposure and HLA in healthy donors. PCR used 60 Vbeta primers and 13 Jbeta primers. Assay: immunoSEQ multiplex PCR; the TCRdb copy retains only in-frame clones and omits some. Of tens of thousands of clones listed, roughly 84% are singletons. The sequenced material came from PBMCs. Receptors originate from a woman between 18 and 30 years old in good health and CMV-seronegative.

The rearrangement joins TRBV27 to TRBJ2-5; D call uncertain. Germline CDR1 is MNHEY and CDR2 is SMNVEV (reference sequence). V lost 3 bases, J lost 11 bases, and 13 bases lay in between. There are 12 residues in the CDR3. CDR3 sequence: CASSLYIGEQYF. CDR3 in DNA: TGTGCCAGCAGTTTGTACATCGGAGAGCAGTACTTC.

The chain combines TRBV18 with TRBJ2-5; 7 positions match TRBD2. The germline CDR1 and CDR2 sequences are KGHSH and LQKENI. CDR3 length equals 16 residues. Trimming at V came to 3 bases and at J to 1 base, leaving 8 bases not matched to a gene. The DNA of the CDR3 is TGTGCCAGCTCACCGGCCGCGGGAGATTTCCAAGAGACCCAGTACTTC. The encoded protein is CASSPAAGDFQETQYF.